The subject of this entry is one TCR beta chain. This sample was included in a study of T cells in tuberculosis. V dropped 8 bases and J dropped 3; count of bases not matched to a gene: 5. The germline V gene encodes CDR1 ENHRY and CDR2 SYGVKD. The CDR3 is made up of 13 amino acids. TCRdb's copy holds only in-frame clones and misses some; the assay was immunoSEQ multiplex PCR. The table has 25,000 to 40,000 clones, less than 95% seen once. This sequence was found in a donor aged 10-29 years with latent tuberculosis or without tuberculosis infection. Some clones in this sample may be carry-over from other donors' samples. The chain combines TRBV10-3 with TRBJ1-2; 8 bases map to TRBD1. The sample comprised PBMCs. The CDR3 DNA sequence: TGTGCCATCCAGGGGGCGGCGGACTATGGCTACACCTTC. It translates to CAIQGAADYGYTF.